Below, 18 T cell receptor beta chains from the same sample are listed, as sequenced in a study of blood T cells in healthy people across ages. A sample-barcoded 5' primer and a J-beta primer mix were used in a second PCR of roughly 7 to 11 cycles. TCRdb re-called the 5' RACE reads through MiXCR, storing one row per CDR3 protein. The sample lists some 1 million distinct CDR3 sequences, under 55% occurring once. The sample comprised blood. All receptors derive from a woman in her fifties or sixties in good health.

This clonotype was counted between two and nine times. This chain joins TRBV4-1 and TRBJ2-7; 11 bases fit TRBD2. Germline V CDR1 and CDR2: MGHRA, YSYEKL. The CDR3 has 16 amino acids. The ends lost 2 bases at V and 3 bases at J; junction bases unmatched: 6. CDR3 region: CASSQTLAGEGYEQYF. Written as DNA, the CDR3 is TGCGCCAGCAGCCAAACACTAGCGGGAGAGGGCTACGAGCAGTACTTC.

The V and J genes are TRBV6-5 and TRBJ1-4; D perhaps matches TRBD1 (6 bases). This CDR3 has 15 residues. The V gene's germline CDR1 is MNHEY and CDR2 SVGAGI. The V end was cut by 4 bases, the J end by 9 bases, with 18 bases between. DNA for the CDR3: TGTGCCAGCAGTTCATTACAGGGACGGAGGAAAAAACTGTTTTTT. Its translation: CASSSLQGRRKKLFF.

The chain combines TRBV29-1 with TRBJ1-5; D is unclear. CDR1 and CDR2 from the germline V gene are SQVTM and ANQGSEA. V shed 7 bases and J shed 0 bases, with 25 bases lying between them. The CDR3 has 18 residues. CDR3 nucleotide sequence: TGCAGCGCCAAACCATACACGAGGAGAGTCTATAGCAATCAGCCCCAGCATTTT. It codes for CSAKPYTRRVYSNQPQHF.

This clonotype came up a few times. The chain uses TRBV5-1 and TRBJ1-1; TRBD1 might be the D (5 bases). V was cut by 0 bases and J by 3 bases, with 9 bases left in between. Per the germline V gene, CDR1 is SGHRS and CDR2 is YFSETQ. This CDR3 contains 14 residues. The CDR3 DNA follows: TGCGCCAGCAGCTTGGAAGGGACTGACACTGAAGCTTTCTTT. Its protein is CASSLEGTDTEAFF.

The chain joins TRBV7-9 to TRBJ2-2; TRBD1 is a possible D gene (6 bases). Trimming took 4 bases from V and 7 from J, leaving 10 bases between them. The V gene's germline CDR1 is SEHNR and CDR2 FQNEAQ (reference sequence). The CDR3 extends over 13 amino acids. The CDR3 nucleotides are TGTGCCAGCAGCTCCAGGGGTTTCGGGGAGCTGTTTTTT. Amino acid sequence: CASSSRGFGELFF.

The rearrangement uses TRBV9 and TRBJ2-1; D not resolved. The J call may be in error: the DNA end matches TRBJ2-7 better. The CDR3 is made up of 15 amino acids. The V gene's germline CDR1 is SGDLS and CDR2 YYNGEE. The CDR3 DNA reads TGTGCCAGCAGCGTAGTAATAGCTTCCTACAATGAGCAGTACTTC. Its protein is CASSVVIASYNEQYF.

The V call is TRBV9, the J call TRBJ2-1; D is perhaps TRBD1 or TRBD2 (5 bases each). V was cut by 4 bases and J by 8 bases, with 10 bases left in between. Per germline, CDR1 SGDLS and CDR2 YYNGEE. The CDR3 has 12 residues. CDR3 protein: CASSTLGDEQFF. The CDR3 DNA sequence: TGTGCCAGCAGCACACTAGGGGATGAGCAGTTCTTC.

V and J are TRBV7-9 and TRBJ2-1, with 8 bases identical to TRBD2. The trim removed 3 bases at V and 3 bases at J, leaving 7 bases unmatched. Germline V gene lookup returns CDR1 SEHNR and CDR2 FQNEAQ (reference sequence). The CDR3 has 16 amino acids. In nucleotides, the CDR3 is TGTGCCAGCAGCTTCCACAATCGGGGGGGCTACAATGAGCAGTTCTTC. This sequence encodes CASSFHNRGGYNEQFF.

This clonotype was seen once. The chain couples TRBV27 to TRBJ2-1, with D possibly called TRBD1 or TRBD2 (6 bases each). The germline V gene encodes CDR1 MNHEY and CDR2 SMNVEV (reference sequence). Trimming stripped 5 bases from V and 6 bases from J, with 17 bases between. This CDR3 contains 15 residues. In DNA form, the CDR3 reads TGTGCCAGCAGTGGAGGGGGGAGCAGGGTCAATGAGCAGTTCTTC. Protein sequence: CASSGGGSRVNEQFF.

This clonotype was counted a single time. J is TRBJ2-5 and V is TRBV7-9; 10 bases are a match to TRBD1. The CDR3 has 15 residues. The V and J ends lost 5 bases and 11 bases, in that order; junction bases with no gene match: 14. Germline loops: CDR1 SEHNR, CDR2 FQNEAQ (reference sequence). The CDR3 loop reads CASSLRQGAGNEQYF. CDR3 in DNA: TGTGCCAGCAGCCTACGACAGGGGGCGGGGAATGAGCAGTACTTC.

This clonotype was found many times. The chain carries TRBV7-2 and TRBJ1-5, with D possibly TRBD1 on 5 matching bases. The CDR3 has 13 amino acids. With 3 bases removed from V and 4 bases from J, the gap between germline ends came to 7 bases. CDR1 is SGHTA, CDR2 FQGNSA, per germline. CDR3 residues: CASSLGPNQPQHF. The CDR3 DNA reads TGTGCCAGCAGCTTGGGGCCGAATCAGCCCCAGCATTTT. Using reference TRBV7-2 and TRBJ1-5 for the parts outside the CDR3, the full variable domain is GAGVSQSPSNKVTEKGKDVELRCDPISGHTALYWYRQSLGQGLEFLIYFQGNSAPDKSGLPSDRFSAERTGGSVSTLTIQRTQQEDSAVYLCASSLGPNQPQHFGDGTRLSIL.

V and J are TRBV12-3 or TRBV12-4 and TRBJ1-2; the D gene is possibly TRBD1 (6 bases). Deletions cut 1 base from V and 4 bases from J, with 13 bases between. The CDR3 consists of 15 residues. CDR3 nucleotide sequence: TGTGCCAGCAGTTTAGTCGTCGACAGGATCTATGGCTACACCTTC. Protein: CASSLVVDRIYGYTF.

The chain employs TRBV12-3 or TRBV12-4 and TRBJ2-3; the D is unclear. The CDR3 runs 12 residues. Trimming left V 6 bases short and J 3 bases short, with 7 bases between. CDR3: CASRFDTDTQYF. CDR3 nucleotide sequence: TGTGCCAGCAGATTCGATACAGATACGCAGTATTTT.

A word on this clonotype: A read error may produce the germline difference seen at one junction end. The CDR3 DNA reads TGTGCCGGCAGTTCGACATTTGATACGCAGTATTTT. Protein sequence: CAGSSTFDTQYF. The chain joins TRBV25-1 to TRBJ2-3; D gene ambiguous. Germline V CDR1 and CDR2: MGHDK, SYGVNS. The CDR3 runs to 12 residues.

J is TRBJ2-3 and V is TRBV7-3, with TRBD1 matching over 7 bases. CDR3 length: 15 residues. From germline, CDR1 is SGHTA and CDR2 FQGTGA. J lost 3 bases, V lost 3 bases, and 6 bases had no gene match. The CDR3 spells CASSFRQGETDTQYF. The CDR3 nucleotides are TGTGCCAGCAGCTTCAGGCAGGGGGAGACAGATACGCAGTATTTT.

This clonotype showed up many times. V and J are TRBV4-2 and TRBJ2-5, with 7 bases matching TRBD1. Trimming at V came to 4 bases and at J to 2 bases, leaving 4 bases not matched to a gene. The CDR3 loop spans 14 amino acids. Looked up from germline, CDR1 is LGHNA and CDR2 is YNFKEQ. Here the CDR3 DNA reads TGTGCCAGCAGCCGAGGGACAGATCAAGAGACCCAGTACTTC. Protein product: CASSRGTDQETQYF.

For this clonotype: Compared with germline, one end of the junction differs, possibly owing to a read error. This chain joins TRBV4-2 and TRBJ1-6, with 10 bases that match TRBD1. The germline CDR1 and CDR2 sequences are LGHNA and YNFKEQ. This CDR3 comprises 15 residues. The CDR3 nucleotides read TGTGCCAGCAGCCAAGGGACAGGGGGTAATTTACCCCTCCACTTT. This codes for CASSQGTGGNLPLHF.

The V call is TRBV20-1, the J call TRBJ1-4, with no clear D. CDR3 size: 14 residues. Per germline, CDR1 DFQATT and CDR2 SNEGSKA (reference sequence). V gave up 1 base and J gave up 9 bases, with 15 bases separating them. As DNA, the CDR3 is TGCAGTGCTAGAGTGTCCGCAAACAACAAAAAACTGTTTTTT. Translating it yields CSARVSANNKKLFF.